The 7 T cell receptor beta chains presented below share a single source sample, sequenced in a study of vaccination effects on CD4 cells after COVID-19. Expansion with viral peptide pools was applied to antigen-specific CD4+ T cells by the ViraFEST assay prior to sequencing. The authors isolated CD4+ T cells after about 10 days of culture. Each participant received a vaccine that was either BNT162b2 or mRNA-1273, given as two doses. What these receptors recognize is not known. Assay used: immunoSEQ multiplex PCR; TCRdb lists only in-frame clones, some missing. Altogether some 40,000 clones are present, approximately 84% being singletons, with the ten largest covering roughly 1.9%. The specimen comprised CD4+ T cells from PBMCs cultured with HCoV-NL63 spike peptides, sampled after COVID-19 vaccination. These receptors all stem from a human donor who received a COVID-19 vaccine. Some clones in this sample may be carry-over from other donors' samples.

This clone was observed a few times. The chain employs TRBV28 and TRBJ2-3, with a tentative D call TRBD2 (5 bases). Trimming pared 3 bases from V and 6 bases from J, leaving 13 bases between. There are 14 residues in the CDR3. Germline V gene data show CDR1 as MDHEN and CDR2 as SYDVKM. This CDR3 is CASSLSLATDTQYF. CDR3 bases: TGTGCCAGCAGTTTGAGTCTAGCAACCGATACGCAGTATTTT.

The V and J genes are TRBV2 and TRBJ1-1, with D unresolved. CDR3 size: 14 residues. V gave up 4 bases and J gave up 1 base, with 10 bases separating them. Germline-derived CDR1 and CDR2 are SNHLY and FYNNEI. The CDR3 loop is CASSGRRTNTEAFF. The CDR3 region has the DNA TGTGCCAGCAGTGGTCGTCGGACGAACACTGAAGCTTTCTTT.

The V gene is TRBV5-1, the J gene TRBJ2-5; maybe TRBD1 (6 bases). The CDR3 runs to 15 residues. The V and J ends lost 0 bases and 1 base respectively, with 10 bases between them. Germline V lookup: CDR1 SGHRS, CDR2 YFSETQ. The CDR3 nucleotides are TGCGCCAGCAGCTTGGAAGGACAGCCCCAAGAGACCCAGTACTTC. The encoded protein is CASSLEGQPQETQYF.

The chain has TRBV11-2 and TRBJ1-3; D not resolved. The germline V gene encodes CDR1 SGHAT and CDR2 FQNNGV. Trimming took off 5 bases at V and 4 bases at J, with 9 bases between the two ends. The CDR3 spans 13 residues. The CDR3 coding sequence is TGTGCCAGCAGCCCCGTCCTAGGAAACACCATATATTTT. Its protein is CASSPVLGNTIYF.

The chain uses TRBV6-5 and TRBJ1-6; D is unresolved. Trimming pared 6 bases from V and 15 bases from J, leaving 18 bases between. Germline V gene lookup returns CDR1 MNHEY and CDR2 SVGAGI. The CDR3 loop spans 13 amino acids. The CDR3 DNA sequence: TGTGCCAGCAGACAGTATTCGGGCAGCCTCCTCCACTTT. This translates into CASRQYSGSLLHF.

J is TRBJ1-2 and V is TRBV2; D not resolved. V gave up 1 base and J gave up 2 bases, with 8 bases separating them. From germline, CDR1 is SNHLY and CDR2 FYNNEI. The CDR3 is 14 residues long. The CDR3 DNA is TGTGCCAGCAGTGAAGGAGGCAGGAACTATGGCTACACCTTC. This gives the protein CASSEGGRNYGYTF.

The chain carries TRBV6-5 and TRBJ1-1; D not resolved. V was shortened by 2 bases and J by 10 bases, with 8 bases between the two germline ends. The CDR3 length is 11 residues. Per germline, CDR1 MNHEY and CDR2 SVGAGI. CDR3 loop: CASSYGATAFF. In DNA, the CDR3 is TGTGCCAGCAGTTACGGCGCGACAGCTTTCTTT.